This TCR beta chain was documented in a study of T cell responses to AZD1222 COVID-19 vaccine. Regarding the study as a whole: Increases in Spike-specific TCR breadth and depth were seen after two AZD1222 doses. Reports indicate that nearly half of spike-specific TCRs are directed at unmutated variant regions. Repertoires were collected only later (after the peak T cell response had occurred).

Clones were read by immunoSEQ multiplex PCR, and TCRdb kept only the in-frame ones, dropping some. The table includes more than 100,000 clones, under 85% detected once. V dropped 2 bases and J dropped 12 bases, with 19 bases sitting between them. The CDR3 contains 15 residues. Germline V gives CDR1 ENHRY, CDR2 SYGVKD. As to this clone: Its antigen remains unknown.

The V and J genes are TRBV10-3 and TRBJ1-4, with a weak D call TRBD1 (6 bases). The TCR was taken from an adult in good health. The sample in question was peripheral blood, obtained on day 0 of AZD1222 vaccination. DNA of the CDR3: TGTGCCATCAGTGAGAGATTCGCAGGGGAGGCGCAACTGTTTTTT. Translated: CAISERFAGEAQLFF.